Listed below are T cell receptor beta chains from one sample, sequenced in a study of cytomegalovirus exposure and HLA in healthy donors. Clones were sequenced by immunoSEQ multiplex PCR, and TCRdb holds only the in-frame ones, with some missing. This repertoire shows approximately 83,000 clones, approximately 80% found once; its top ten account for around 2%. The sequencing input was PBMCs. These TCRs come from a man aged 18 to 35 in good health and CMV-seronegative. The CDR3 runs from the conserved cysteine through the conserved F or W. A D gene is named only where the DNA matches it firmly. Expanded clones are given a class, and other clones once, few, many or no size at all.

TGTGCCAGCAGTTTTAACGTGGGGCGGGAGACCCAGTACTTC,CASSFNVGRETQYF,-,TRBV7-6,TRBJ2-5,-
TGTGCCAGCCACTATGACGTTCTAGCGGGGGGAGGAAATAGCACAGATACGCAGTATTTT,CASHYDVLAGGGNSTDTQYF,-,TRBV6-9,TRBJ2-3,TRBD2
TGTGCCAGCAGCTCTCCTCGACAGGGCGGCGAGCAGTACTTC,CASSSPRQGGEQYF,-,TRBV11-2,TRBJ2-7,TRBD1
TGTGCCAGCAGCCGCCCGGGGGGGGGCGGGGCTTTCTTT,CASSRPGGGGAFF,-,TRBV7-7,TRBJ1-1,-
TGTGCCAGTAGTATAGTCCAAAATAGCAATCAGCCCCAGCATTTT,CASSIVQNSNQPQHF,once,TRBV19,TRBJ1-5,-
TGTGCCAGCAGTGGAAGGGGGCGACCCTACGAGCAGTACTTC,CASSGRGRPYEQYF,-,TRBV6-1,TRBJ2-7,TRBD1
TGTGCCAGCAGTACGGGGGGAGTCACTGAAGCTTTCTTT,CASSTGGVTEAFF,-,TRBV6-5,TRBJ1-1,-
TGTGCCAGCAGCCCCGCCGGACAGGGTTCCTACGAGCAGTACTTC,CASSPAGQGSYEQYF,-,TRBV9,TRBJ2-7,TRBD1
TGTGCCGGCAGCGGGCGGGACGAGGCGCAGTATTTT,CAGSGRDEAQYF,-,TRBV9,TRBJ2-3,-
TGTGCCAGTAGTGCCACCCGGGACAGGGGGCAAGGCTACACCTTC,CASSATRDRGQGYTF,-,TRBV19,TRBJ1-2,TRBD1
TGTGCCTGGAGTGTAGGGGGCGAGCAGTACTTC,CAWSVGGEQYF,-,TRBV30,TRBJ2-7,-
TGTGCCAGTAGTGCCCGGGGTGTTGAGGAGACCCAGTACTTC,CASSARGVEETQYF,-,TRBV19,TRBJ2-5,-
TGCGCCAGCAGCCAAGAGGGGCGGGGGGGCGGTTTTCAAGAGACCCAGTACTTC,CASSQEGRGGGFQETQYF,-,TRBV4-1,TRBJ2-5,TRBD2
TGCGCCAGCAAGGGGGAGACTGAAGCTTTCTTT,CASKGETEAFF,-,TRBV5-1,TRBJ1-1,-
TGTGCCAGCAGCTTAGAATCGAGCAATCAGCCCCAGCATTTT,CASSLESSNQPQHF,-,TRBV7-6,TRBJ1-5,-
TGTGCCAGTAGAACCCGACAGAGTCAGAATTCACCCCTCCACTTT,CASRTRQSQNSPLHF,-,TRBV19,TRBJ1-6,-
TGTGCCAGCAGCCAAGGTTCGTACGAGCAGTACTTC,CASSQGSYEQYF,-,TRBV14,TRBJ2-7,-
TGTGCCAGCAGTTCTACAGGGGGTAGATCCGGGGCCAACGTCCTGACTTTC,CASSSTGGRSGANVLTF,-,TRBV7-2,TRBJ2-6,TRBD1
TGCGCCAGCAGCCAACCCTATGAAAAACTGTTTTTT,CASSQPYEKLFF,few,TRBV4-1,TRBJ1-4,-
TGTGCCAGCAGCGTGGGACTAGAGATGGTTAATGAGCAGTTCTTC,CASSVGLEMVNEQFF,-,TRBV9,TRBJ2-1,TRBD2
TGTGCCAGCAGCCCGAGGGACACCTATGGCTACACCTTC,CASSPRDTYGYTF,-,TRBV7-8,TRBJ1-2,-
TGCGCCAGCAGCGAAACCAGGGATGCGCAGTACTTC,CASSETRDAQYF,-,TRBV5-1,TRBJ2-7,-
TGCGCCAGCACTAGACTAGCGGGGGGGAGCTCCTACGAGCAGTACTTC,CASTRLAGGSSYEQYF,-,TRBV10-2,TRBJ2-7,TRBD2
TGTTCCAGCAGCTTTTTATGGGGAGCAGGCCAAGAGACCCAGTACTTC,CSSSFLWGAGQETQYF,-,TRBV7-9,TRBJ2-5,-
TGTGCCAGCGGTGTAGCGGGGGTAAACACCGGGGAGCTGTTTTTT,CASGVAGVNTGELFF,few,TRBV7-2,TRBJ2-2,TRBD2
TGCAGCGCTTCGACTCTACTTAGGGGCACTGAAGCTTTCTTT,CSASTLLRGTEAFF,-,TRBV29-1,TRBJ1-1,-
TGTGCCAGCAGCCAGACAGGGGTGTCCTATAATTCACCCCTCCACTTT,CASSQTGVSYNSPLHF,-,TRBV16,TRBJ1-6,TRBD1
TGTGCCAGCTCACCATCGCGACAGGGGGGGAACACTGAAGCTTTCTTT,CASSPSRQGGNTEAFF,-,TRBV18,TRBJ1-1,TRBD1
TGCGCCAGCAGCCAAGACGGGACAGGGGTGGTAATATCAGAAGCTTTCTTT,CASSQDGTGVVISEAFF,-,TRBV4-1,TRBJ1-1,TRBD1
TGTGCCAGCTCACCAGGAACCGGGGAGGCTGGCTACACCTTC,CASSPGTGEAGYTF,-,TRBV18,TRBJ1-2,-
TGTGCCAGCGGCGGGGGAGGGAGGGAGCCGAGTGGGAACACTGAAGCTTTCTTT,CASGGGGREPSGNTEAFF,few,TRBV2,TRBJ1-1,-
TGTGCCAGCAGTCGTACAGGGGGCGGCGAAAAACTGTTTTTT,CASSRTGGGEKLFF,-,TRBV5-4,TRBJ1-4,TRBD1
TGCGCCAGCAGCCGGGACAGTCCTCTGAATGGCTACACCTTC,CASSRDSPLNGYTF,-,TRBV5-1,TRBJ1-2,TRBD1
TGTGCCAGCAGCTTAGGGGGAACGGGACTCTCCTACAATGAGCAGTTCTTC,CASSLGGTGLSYNEQFF,-,TRBV7-7,TRBJ2-1,-
TGCGCCAGCAGCTTGGGGTTCACAGGGGACAGGATGAAGAAAAAAAGCTCCTACGAGCAGTACTTC,CASSLGFTGDRMKKKSSYEQYF,-,TRBV5-1,TRBJ2-7,TRBD1
TGTGCCAGCAGCGGGACAGGGGGCTTTACTGAAGCTTTCTTT,CASSGTGGFTEAFF,-,TRBV5-4,TRBJ1-1,TRBD1
TGTGCCAGCAGTGCCCGGGAGAGGGGCACTGAAGCTTTCTTT,CASSARERGTEAFF,-,TRBV2,TRBJ1-1,-
TGCGCCAGCAGCTTGAATGGACAGGGGGAAACTGAAGCTTTCTTT,CASSLNGQGETEAFF,-,TRBV5-1,TRBJ1-1,TRBD1
TGTGCCACGTCACTAGTTTGGATTAGTTCGGAGACCCAGTACTTC,CATSLVWISSETQYF,-,TRBV10-3,TRBJ2-5,-
TGCGCCAGCAGCCAAGATGCGGCGGCTAGCGGGGGGGTATACTCCTACAATGAGCAGTTCTTC,CASSQDAAASGGVYSYNEQFF,few,TRBV4-1,TRBJ2-1,TRBD2